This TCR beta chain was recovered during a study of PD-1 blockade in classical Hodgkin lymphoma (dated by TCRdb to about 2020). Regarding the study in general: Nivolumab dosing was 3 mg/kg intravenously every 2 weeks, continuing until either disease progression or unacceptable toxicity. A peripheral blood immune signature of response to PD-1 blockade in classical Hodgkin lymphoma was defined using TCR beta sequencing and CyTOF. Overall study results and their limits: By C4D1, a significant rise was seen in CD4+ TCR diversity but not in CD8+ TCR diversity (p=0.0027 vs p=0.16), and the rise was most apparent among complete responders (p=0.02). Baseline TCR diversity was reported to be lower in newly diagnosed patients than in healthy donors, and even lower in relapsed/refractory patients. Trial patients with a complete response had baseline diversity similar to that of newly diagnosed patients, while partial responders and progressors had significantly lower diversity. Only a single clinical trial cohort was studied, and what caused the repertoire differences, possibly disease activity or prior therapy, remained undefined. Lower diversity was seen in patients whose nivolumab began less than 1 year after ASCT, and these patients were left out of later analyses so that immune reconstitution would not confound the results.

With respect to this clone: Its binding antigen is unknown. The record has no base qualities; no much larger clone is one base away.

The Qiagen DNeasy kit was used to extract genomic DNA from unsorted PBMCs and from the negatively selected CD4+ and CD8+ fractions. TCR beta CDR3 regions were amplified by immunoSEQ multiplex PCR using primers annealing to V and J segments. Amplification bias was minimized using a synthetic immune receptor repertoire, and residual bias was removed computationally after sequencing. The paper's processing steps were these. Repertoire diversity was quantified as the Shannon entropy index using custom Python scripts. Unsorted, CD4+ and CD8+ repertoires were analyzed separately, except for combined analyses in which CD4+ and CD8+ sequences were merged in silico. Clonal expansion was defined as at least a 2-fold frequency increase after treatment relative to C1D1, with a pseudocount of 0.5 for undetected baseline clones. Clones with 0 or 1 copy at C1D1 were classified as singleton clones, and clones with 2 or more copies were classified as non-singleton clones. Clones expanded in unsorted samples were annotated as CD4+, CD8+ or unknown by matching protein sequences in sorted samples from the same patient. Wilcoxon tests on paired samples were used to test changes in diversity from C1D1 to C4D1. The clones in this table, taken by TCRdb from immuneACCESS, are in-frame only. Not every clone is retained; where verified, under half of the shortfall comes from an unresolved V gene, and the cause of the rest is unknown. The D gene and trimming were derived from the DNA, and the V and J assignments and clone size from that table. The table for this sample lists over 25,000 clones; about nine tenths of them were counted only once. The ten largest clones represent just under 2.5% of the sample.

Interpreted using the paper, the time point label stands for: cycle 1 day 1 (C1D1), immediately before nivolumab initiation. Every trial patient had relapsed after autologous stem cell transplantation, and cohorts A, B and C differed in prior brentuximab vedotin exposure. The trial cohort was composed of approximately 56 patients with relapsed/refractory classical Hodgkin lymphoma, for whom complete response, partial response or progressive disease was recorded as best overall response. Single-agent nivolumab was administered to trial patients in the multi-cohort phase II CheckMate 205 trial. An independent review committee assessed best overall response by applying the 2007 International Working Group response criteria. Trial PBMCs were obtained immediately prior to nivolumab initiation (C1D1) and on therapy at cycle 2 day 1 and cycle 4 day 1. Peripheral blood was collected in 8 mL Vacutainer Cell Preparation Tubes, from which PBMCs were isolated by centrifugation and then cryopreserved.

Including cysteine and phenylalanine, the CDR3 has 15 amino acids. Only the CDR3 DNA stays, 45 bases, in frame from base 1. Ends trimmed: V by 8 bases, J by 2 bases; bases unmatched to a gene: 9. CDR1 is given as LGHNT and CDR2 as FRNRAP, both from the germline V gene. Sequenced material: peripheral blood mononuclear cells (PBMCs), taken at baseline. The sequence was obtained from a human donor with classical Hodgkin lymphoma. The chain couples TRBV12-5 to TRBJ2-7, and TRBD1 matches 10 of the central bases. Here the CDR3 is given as CASSGDRGWTYEQYF. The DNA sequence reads TGTGCTAGTTCCGGGGACAGGGGATGGACCTACGAGCAGTACTTC. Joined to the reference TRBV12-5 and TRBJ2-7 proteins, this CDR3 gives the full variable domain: DARVTQTPRHKVTEMGQEVTMRCQPILGHNTVFWYRQTMMQGLELLAYFRNRAPLDDSGMPKDRFSAEMPDATLATLKIQPSEPRDSAVYFCASSGDRGWTYEQYFGPGTRLTVT.